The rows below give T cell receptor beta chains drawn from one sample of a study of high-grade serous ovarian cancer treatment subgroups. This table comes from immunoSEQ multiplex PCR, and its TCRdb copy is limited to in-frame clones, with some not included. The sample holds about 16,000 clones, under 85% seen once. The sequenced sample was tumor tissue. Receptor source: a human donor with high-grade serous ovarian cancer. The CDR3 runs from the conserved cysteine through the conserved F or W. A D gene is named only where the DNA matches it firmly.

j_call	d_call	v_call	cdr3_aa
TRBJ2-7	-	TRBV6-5	CASSYDTPSYEQYF
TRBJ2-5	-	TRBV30	CAWSQDRVETQYF
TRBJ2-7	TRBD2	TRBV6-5	CASSLQAGGYEQYF
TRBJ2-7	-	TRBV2	CASSDRTNYDEQYF
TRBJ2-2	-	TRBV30	CAWSVYEGGELFF
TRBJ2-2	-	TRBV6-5	CASRPDRNTGELFF
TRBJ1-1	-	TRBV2	CASSPGTIYEAFF
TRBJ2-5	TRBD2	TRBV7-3	CASSLAGGHQETQYF
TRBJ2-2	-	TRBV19	CASSIGGTGELFF
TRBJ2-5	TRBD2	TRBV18	CASSPGGLGAQETQYF
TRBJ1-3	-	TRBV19	CASSRAGGSGNTIYF
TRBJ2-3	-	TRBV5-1	CASSSGPDTDTQYF
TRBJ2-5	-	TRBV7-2	CASSLTPQETQYF
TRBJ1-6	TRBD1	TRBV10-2	CATRDRANSPLHF
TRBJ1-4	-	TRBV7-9	CASSSFGRGFYEKLFF
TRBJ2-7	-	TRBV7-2	CASSLEGGSSREQYF
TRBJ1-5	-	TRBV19	CASRRGGSNQPQHF
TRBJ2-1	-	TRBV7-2	CASSLAGLSNEQFF
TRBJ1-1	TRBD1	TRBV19	CASRTGGMPEAFF
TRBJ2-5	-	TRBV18	CASSPPRETQYF
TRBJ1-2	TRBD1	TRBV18	CASSRTGERNGYTF
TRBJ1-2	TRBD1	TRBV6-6	CASSNPTGTNYGYTF
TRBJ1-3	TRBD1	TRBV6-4	CASSPGQGTSGNTIYF
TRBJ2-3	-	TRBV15	CATSRPAGGQAPDTQYF
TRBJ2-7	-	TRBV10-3	CAISEPISPPYEQYF